The 13 T cell receptor beta chains listed next were all sequenced from one sample in a study of blood T cell repertoires in COVID-19. TCRdb's copy holds only in-frame clones and misses some; the assay was immunoSEQ multiplex PCR. The sample consists of about 200,000 clones, approximately 86% of them appearing once. Sequencing was carried out using peripheral blood. The receptors stem from a man between 60 and 75 years old with acute or convalescent COVID-19.

In its sample, this clone was seen once. V is TRBV7-8 and J is TRBJ1-4, with no clear D. The CDR3 length is 16 residues. Per the germline V gene, CDR1 is SGHVS and CDR2 is FQNEAQ. The V end lost 0 bases, the J end lost 0 bases, and 8 bases lay between the germline ends. CDR3 bases: TGTGCCAGCAGCTTAGCCATACGGGCAACTAATGAAAAACTGTTTTTT. Translating gives CASSLAIRATNEKLFF.

This rearrangement joins TRBV18 to TRBJ1-6, with 9 bases lining up with TRBD1. The germline V gene encodes CDR1 KGHSH and CDR2 LQKENI. V was clipped by 6 bases and J by 9 bases; unmatched bases: 9. The CDR3 consists of 15 residues. CDR3 sequence: CASSPETGGSSPLHF. The CDR3 DNA reads TGTGCCAGCTCCCCGGAAACAGGGGGCAGTTCACCCCTCCACTTT.

The chain is built from TRBV11-3 and TRBJ2-1; 10 nucleotides line up with TRBD2. Germline V gene data show CDR1 as SGHNT and CDR2 as YENEEA. This CDR3 region has 14 residues. V trimming: 5 bases; J trimming: 8 bases; junction bases outside the gene matches: 6. CDR3 residues: CASSRASGGDEQFF. The DNA of the CDR3 is TGTGCCAGCAGCAGGGCTAGCGGGGGCGATGAGCAGTTCTTC.

The chain uses TRBV5-1 and TRBJ2-2; tentatively, D is TRBD1 (5 bases). The CDR3 contains 14 residues. CDR1 SGHRS and CDR2 YFSETQ come from the germline V gene. Trimming removed 5 bases at V and 0 bases at J, with 8 bases between. The CDR3 DNA reads TGCGCCAGCAGAGGGGCGACGAACACCGGGGAGCTGTTTTTT. It yields the protein CASRGATNTGELFF.

The CDR3 DNA sequence: TGTGCCAGCAGCCTGGGACAGCCACTCTATGGCTACACCTTC. Amino acid sequence: CASSLGQPLYGYTF. V usage is TRBV14 and J usage is TRBJ1-2, with 7 bases that match TRBD1. J lost 4 bases, V lost 4 bases, and 6 bases had no gene match. This CDR3 has 14 residues. From germline, CDR1 is SGHDN and CDR2 FVKESK. Together with reference TRBV14 and TRBJ1-2, the CDR3 gives the full variable domain: EAGVTQFPSHSVIEKGQTVTLRCDPISGHDNLYWYRRVMGKEIKFLLHFVKESKQDESGMPNNRFLAERTGGTYSTLKVQPAELEDSGVYFCASSLGQPLYGYTFGSGTRLTVV.

The genes are TRBV3-1 (or the pseudogene TRBV3-2) and TRBJ1-6; a possible D gene is TRBD1 (6 bases). V was cut by 2 bases and J by 10 bases, with 15 bases left in between. Germline V gives CDR1 LGHDT, CDR2 YNNKEL (reference sequence). CDR3 length: 15 residues. The CDR3 loop reads CASSQMPQGQSPLHF. Here the CDR3 DNA reads TGTGCCAGCAGCCAAATGCCCCAGGGGCAGTCACCCCTCCACTTT.

This chain links TRBV27 with TRBJ2-3, with TRBD1 matching over 9 bases. CDR1 MNHEY and CDR2 SMNVEV come from the germline V gene (reference sequence). This CDR3 spans 17 amino acids. After removal of 5 bases from V and 2 bases from J, the junction contained 11 bases not matched to a gene. CDR3 DNA: TGTGCCAGCAGTCCCGCCCAGGGACAGGGTTACACAGATACGCAGTATTTT. Its protein product is CASSPAQGQGYTDTQYF.

The chain employs TRBV7-2 and TRBJ1-1; D is ambiguous. CDR1 is SGHTA, CDR2 FQGNSA, per germline. With 1 base removed from V and 1 base from J, the gap between germline ends came to 7 bases. This CDR3 is 14 amino acids long. This CDR3 reads CASSLGGTNTEAFF. The CDR3 DNA follows: TGTGCCAGCAGCTTAGGAGGCACGAACACTGAAGCTTTCTTT.

V usage is TRBV7-7 and J usage is TRBJ1-3, with a weak D call TRBD1 (6 bases). The CDR3 consists of 14 residues. Trimming took off 5 bases at V and 0 bases at J, with 8 bases between the two ends. Germline V CDR1 and CDR2: SSHAT, FNYEAQ (reference sequence). In DNA form, the CDR3 reads TGTGCCAGCAGCCTGGACAGCTCTGGAAACACCATATATTTT. Amino acids: CASSLDSSGNTIYF.

CDR3 bases: TGTGCCAGTAGTTACCCGGACAGAGGCAATCAGCCCCAGCATTTT. Residues: CASSYPDRGNQPQHF. The V call is TRBV19, the J call TRBJ1-5, with a weak D call TRBD1 (6 bases). CDR1 is LNHDA and CDR2 is SQIVND in the germline V gene (reference sequence). Deletions cut 5 bases from V and 2 bases from J, with 13 bases between. The CDR3 loop spans 15 amino acids.

The V and J genes are TRBV5-1 and TRBJ2-7; 8 bases line up with TRBD2. With V trimmed by 4 bases and J by 4 bases, 7 bases remained unmatched. Per the germline V gene, CDR1 is SGHRS and CDR2 is YFSETQ. This CDR3 region has 14 residues. CDR3 in amino acids: CASSVSRGVYEQYF. DNA of the CDR3: TGCGCCAGCAGCGTTTCGCGGGGGGTATACGAGCAGTACTTC.

This chain uses TRBV6-2 or TRBV6-3 with TRBJ2-7; tentative D call: TRBD1 (5 bases). The CDR3 spans 14 residues. V was clipped by 7 bases and J by 2 bases, with 15 bases between them. CDR1 MNHEY and CDR2 SVGEGT come from the germline V gene. The CDR3, as DNA: TGTGCCAGCAACCCGGACAACGAAGCCTACGAGCAGTACTTC. It is translated as CASNPDNEAYEQYF.

This chain uses TRBV2 with TRBJ2-1; 7 bases fit TRBD1. Germline loops: CDR1 SNHLY, CDR2 FYNNEI. The CDR3 runs to 14 residues. V lost 6 bases and J lost 2; bases outside the gene matches: 4. The CDR3 DNA reads as TGTGCCAGCAGGACCGACAGGGCCTACAATGAGCAGTTCTTC. Its translation: CASRTDRAYNEQFF. The complete variable domain, with remaining parts taken from reference TRBV2 and TRBJ2-1, reads EPEVTQTPSHQVTQMGQEVILRCVPISNHLYFYWYRQILGQKVEFLVSFYNNEISEKSEIFDDQFSVERPDGSNFTLKIRSTKLEDSAMYFCASRTDRAYNEQFFGPGTRLTVL.